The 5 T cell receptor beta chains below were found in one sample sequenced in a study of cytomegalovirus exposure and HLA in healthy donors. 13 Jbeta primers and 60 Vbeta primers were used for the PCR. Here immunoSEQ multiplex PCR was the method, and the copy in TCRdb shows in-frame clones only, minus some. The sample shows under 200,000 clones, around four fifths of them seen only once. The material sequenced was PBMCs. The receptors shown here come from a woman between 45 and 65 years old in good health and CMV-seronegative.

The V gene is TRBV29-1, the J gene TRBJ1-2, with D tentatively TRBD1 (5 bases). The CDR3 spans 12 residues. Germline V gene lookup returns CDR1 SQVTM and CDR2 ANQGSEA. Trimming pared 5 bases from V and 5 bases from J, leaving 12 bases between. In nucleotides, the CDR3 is TGCAGCGTTAGGAGGGGCGATTATGGCTACACCTTC. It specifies CSVRRGDYGYTF.

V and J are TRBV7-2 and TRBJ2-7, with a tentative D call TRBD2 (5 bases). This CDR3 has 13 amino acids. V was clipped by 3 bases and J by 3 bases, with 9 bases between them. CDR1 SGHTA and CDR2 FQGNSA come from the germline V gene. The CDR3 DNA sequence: TGTGCCAGCAGCTTTTCGGGGTTCTACGAGCAGTACTTC. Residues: CASSFSGFYEQYF. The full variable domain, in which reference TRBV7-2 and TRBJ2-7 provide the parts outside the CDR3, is GAGVSQSPSNKVTEKGKDVELRCDPISGHTALYWYRQSLGQGLEFLIYFQGNSAPDKSGLPSDRFSAERTGGSVSTLTIQRTQQEDSAVYLCASSFSGFYEQYFGPGTRLTVT.

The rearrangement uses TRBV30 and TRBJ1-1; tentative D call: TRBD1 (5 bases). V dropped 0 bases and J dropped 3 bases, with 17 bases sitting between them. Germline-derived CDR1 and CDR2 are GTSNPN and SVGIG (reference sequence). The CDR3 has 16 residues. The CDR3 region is CAWSVLQGEKDTEAFF. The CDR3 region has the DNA TGTGCCTGGAGTGTTCTCCAGGGTGAAAAGGACACTGAAGCTTTCTTT.

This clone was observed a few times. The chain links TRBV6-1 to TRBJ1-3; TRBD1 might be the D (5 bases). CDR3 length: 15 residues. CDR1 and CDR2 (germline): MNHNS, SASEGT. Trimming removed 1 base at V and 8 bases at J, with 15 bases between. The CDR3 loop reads CASSEGGTGSYTIYF. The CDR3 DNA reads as TGTGCCAGCAGTGAAGGCGGGACCGGGAGTTACACCATATATTTT.

CDR3 sequence: CSAPVLDTQYF. Written as DNA, the CDR3 is TGCAGTGCCCCGGTCCTAGATACGCAGTATTTT. This rearrangement joins TRBV20-1 to TRBJ2-3; D is unresolved. CDR3 length: 11 amino acids. Deletions cut 6 bases from V and 5 bases from J, with 9 bases between. Germline V gene sequence: CDR1 DFQATT, CDR2 SNEGSKA (reference sequence).